This T cell receptor (beta chain) was documented in a study of graft-versus-host responses after intestinal transplantation. General study findings and limits: Those patients showing graft-donor T cell macrochimerism displayed high graft-versus-host to host-versus-graft clonal ratios in allografts. GvH clones were identified in recipient marrow, with some first appearing in ileum or blood. Peak circulating GvH clone levels tracked with early post-transplant HvG declines.

Data came from immunoSEQ multiplex PCR; TCRdb stores just in-frame clones and leaves some out. The sample has more than 85,000 clones, 80% to 95% seen once. This CDR3 is built from 16 residues. Trimming took off 5 bases at V and 6 bases at J, with 20 bases between the two ends. Germline CDR1 and CDR2: PRHDT and FYEKMQ (reference sequence). This clone is a singleton in its sample. Its target is not known. Sequenced material: unstimulated CD8+ T cells sorted from spleen or lymph node cells, taken before transplant. The clonotype originates from a human donor who was the organ donor for an intestinal transplant. The genes are TRBV13 and TRBJ2-1; a possible D gene is TRBD2 (6 bases). Here the CDR3 DNA reads TGTGCCAGCAGCCCCTTGAGGGACTCTCTCCTCAATGAGCAGTTCTTC. Encoded protein: CASSPLRDSLLNEQFF.